This TCR beta chain was recorded in a study of shared clonotypes between healthy human individuals. Findings and limits, study-wide: Approximately 5% of naive CD4 clonotypes were shared across several donors. Clonotypes not shared had lower generation probabilities than those common to all four donors.

V lost 7 bases, J lost 5 bases, and 15 bases lay in between. The length of the CDR3 is 13 residues. CDR1 is MDHEN and CDR2 is SYDVKM in the germline V gene. Deep was the level used in running the assay. Authors' data handling: Sequence data from immunoSEQ were junction-only and lacked quality scores; consequently, filtering differed. Generated by immunoSEQ multiplex PCR, the TCRdb table keeps only in-frame clones and is missing some. D and trimming come from the DNA, and the V and J calls and clone size come from that table. The table shows about 600,000 clones, with less than 98% occurring only once. For this clone: What it recognizes is unknown.

The origin of this receptor is a woman aged 25 to 39 in good health. The rearrangement uses TRBV28 and TRBJ2-7; D may match TRBD1 or TRBD2 (7 bases each). The sample was naive CD4+ T cells sorted from blood. Subset indicated: CD45RA+ positively selected. The CDR3 coding sequence is TGTGCCAGCACCCCAGGGGGGGGAAACGAGCAGTACTTC. Its protein is CASTPGGGNEQYF.